This T cell receptor (beta chain) appears in the sequencing data of a study of T cell responses to AZD1222 COVID-19 vaccine (dated by TCRdb to the early 2020s). In the study overall: A total of approximately 240 trial participants underwent TCR sequencing, of whom about 200 received two doses of AZD1222 and around 26 received two doses of the MenACWY control vaccine. Enrollment into the trials was organized by age into subgroups of 18-55, 56-69 and 70-plus years, and those subgroups contained 148, 28 and 57 TCR-sequenced participants, respectively. Points the paper makes about the study in general: The 56-69-year group was small, and its depth increase did not reach significance, likely because of low power. Spike-specific TCR breadth and depth rose significantly after two AZD1222 doses compared with day 0 and with MenACWY recipients. Vaccine-associated CD4 TCRs spanned the whole spike protein, with dominant responses in regions 160-218 and 743-854. Participants were mostly white British and included more females than males, and it was suggested by the authors that clonal diversity may have been underestimated. Reportedly, close to half of the unique spike-specific TCRs recognized epitopes lying outside the regions that are mutated in the B.1.351 and B.1.1.7 variants. No day 14 peak-response samples were available, so repertoires were characterized only after the peak T cell response. Only five or six AZD1222 recipients were SARS-CoV-2 seropositive at baseline, limiting conclusions about previously exposed vaccinees.

CDR1 and CDR2 (SGHAT, FQNNGV) derive from the germline V gene. V has 4 bases trimmed and J has 9 bases trimmed; junction bases matching no gene number 4. The CDR3 starts with the cysteine, ends with the phenylalanine, and has 13 residues. The retained sequence is limited to the CDR3, 39 bases, with the frame set at the first base. According to the study, the label for this sample's time point signals: about 28 days (+/-7) after the second vaccine dose. AZD1222 recipients whose second dose came at about 4 weeks and those whose second dose came at about 12 weeks were combined into one group, since spike-specific TCR depth and breadth did not differ between the two schedules. Samples from vaccinated people were obtained from the UK trials COV001 and COV002, which included a single-blind randomized controlled phase 2/3 trial of AZD1222 (ChAdOx1 nCoV-19) in healthy adults. For TCRbeta chain sequencing, PBMC samples from trial participants were taken at day 0 and at day 28 after the second dose.

The CDR3 regions of human TCRbeta chains were analyzed by immunosequencing. As for the authors' bioinformatics: TCRs in the repertoires were matched against a reference library of SARS-CoV-2-specific TCRs that had been generated with the MIRA antigen-specificity platform. Breadth meant the fraction of unique TCRs that were SARS-CoV-2-associated, whereas depth meant the fraction of total T cells that were SARS-CoV-2-associated. Using the MIRA data, each spike-specific TCR was assigned both to the spike region to which the TCR was reactive and to a CD4 or CD8 class. Log10-transformed breadth and depth values were compared by one-way ANOVA with Sidak's multiple comparisons tests. The clones in this table, taken by TCRdb from immuneACCESS, are in-frame only. Not every clone is retained; where verified, under half of the shortfall comes from an unresolved V gene, and the cause of the rest is unknown. From that table come the V and J calls and clone size; the DNA was used to work out D and trimming. This sample has under 150,000 clones in its table, and roughly nine tenths of those were observed once. The biggest ten clones account for around a tenth of the sample.

This clone was counted only a few times. No cognate antigen has been identified for it. No much larger clonotype is one base removed from it; base qualities were not supplied. The TCR was taken from an adult who received the AZD1222 COVID-19 vaccine. The chain uses TRBV11-2 and TRBJ2-1, and TRBD1 aligns with 9 junction nucleotides. The material was peripheral blood, obtained 28 days after the second AZD1222 dose. The CDR3 here reads CASSYTGGSEQFF. The nucleotide sequence reads TGTGCCAGCAGCTACACAGGGGGCTCTGAGCAGTTCTTC.